Each of the 9 T cell receptor beta chains below was sequenced from the same sample in a study of shared clonotypes between healthy human individuals. This table comes from immunoSEQ multiplex PCR, and its TCRdb copy is limited to in-frame clones, with some not included. This table holds 650,000 to 750,000 clones, more than 70% found once. The source material was memory CD4+ T cells sorted from blood. Subset in this sample: CD45RA-negative fraction. Receptors were obtained from a woman between 25 and 40 years old in good health.

The CDR3 here is CASNGARSSGANVLTF. The CDR3 nucleotides are TGTGCCAGTAATGGGGCTCGGAGCTCTGGGGCCAACGTCCTGACTTTC. The chain carries TRBV19 and TRBJ2-6; TRBD1 might be the D (5 bases). The CDR3 length is 16 residues. V lost 7 bases to trimming and J lost 0 bases, with 13 bases between them. Germline V gene data show CDR1 as LNHDA and CDR2 as SQIVND (reference sequence).

The rearrangement uses TRBV5-1 and TRBJ1-1, with 7 bases matching TRBD1. The V and J ends lost 4 bases and 3 bases, in that order; junction bases with no gene match: 9. Germline V gene lookup returns CDR1 SGHRS and CDR2 YFSETQ. CDR3 length: 15 amino acids. DNA of the CDR3: TGCGCCAGCAGCCAAAGACAGGGTCGGGACACTGAAGCTTTCTTT. This gives the protein CASSQRQGRDTEAFF.

CDR3 sequence: CASSANSYSGANVLTF. CDR3 bases: TGCGCCAGCAGCGCAAACAGCTACTCTGGGGCCAACGTCCTGACTTTC. The chain employs TRBV5-1 and TRBJ2-6; D call uncertain. V gave up 4 bases and J gave up 0 bases, with 11 bases separating them. Looked up from germline, CDR1 is SGHRS and CDR2 is YFSETQ. This CDR3 is built from 16 residues.

V is TRBV30 and J is TRBJ1-1, with TRBD1 matching over 9 bases. In germline, CDR1 is GTSNPN, CDR2 SVGIG (reference sequence). V trimming: 2 bases; J trimming: 4 bases; junction bases outside the gene matches: 5. The CDR3 is made up of 14 amino acids. The CDR3 spells CAWSFETGGTEAFF. CDR3 nucleotides: TGTGCCTGGAGTTTCGAGACAGGGGGCACTGAAGCTTTCTTT. The full variable domain, completed using reference TRBV30 and TRBJ1-1, is SQTIHQWPATLVQPVGSPLSLECTVEGTSNPNLYWYRQAAGRGLQLLFYSVGIGQISSEVPQNLSASRPQDRQFILSSKKLLLSDSGFYLCAWSFETGGTEAFFGQGTRLTVV.

The chain couples TRBV10-3 to TRBJ2-1; 10 bases are a match to TRBD2. Germline CDR1 ENHRY, CDR2 SYGVKD. After removal of 10 bases from V and 1 base from J, the junction contained 4 bases not matched to a gene. CDR3 size: 14 residues. DNA for the CDR3: TGTGCCACTAGCGGGAGTCGATCCTACAATGAGCAGTTCTTC. Its protein product is CATSGSRSYNEQFF.

This chain joins TRBV7-6 and TRBJ1-1; D not certain. Germline V lookup: CDR1 SGHVS, CDR2 FNYEAQ. There are 15 residues in the CDR3. Trimming took off 5 bases at V and 2 bases at J, with 15 bases between the two ends. The CDR3 sequence: CASSEKYTFNTEAFF. CDR3 sequence (DNA): TGTGCCAGCAGCGAGAAATACACTTTCAACACTGAAGCTTTCTTT.

In nucleotides, the CDR3 is TGTGCCAGCAGATCCAGGGTCTCCGCTGGGGCCAACGTCCTGACTTTC. Its protein is CASRSRVSAGANVLTF. The chain links TRBV28 to TRBJ2-6, with D possibly matching TRBD1 (5 bases). From germline, CDR1 is MDHEN and CDR2 SYDVKM. The CDR3 runs to 16 residues. V was pared by 6 bases and J by 2 bases, with 14 bases between.

CDR3 region: CASSTGARGTGELFF. In nucleotides, the CDR3 is TGTGCCAGCAGTACAGGGGCCCGAGGCACCGGGGAGCTGTTTTTT. This chain uses TRBV7-6 with TRBJ2-2, with 7 positions matching TRBD1. Germline CDR1 and CDR2: SGHVS and FNYEAQ. The CDR3 is made up of 15 amino acids. Trimming cost V 6 bases and J 4 bases; bases outside gene matches: 8. Drawing the rest from reference TRBV7-6 and TRBJ2-2, the complete variable domain is GAGVSQSPRYKVTKRGQDVALRCDPISGHVSLYWYRQALGQGPEFLTYFNYEAQQDKSGLPNDRFSAERPEGSISTLTIQRTEQRDSAMYRCASSTGARGTGELFFGEGSRLTVL.

The V gene is TRBV5-6, the J gene TRBJ1-2, with D possibly TRBD1 on 6 matching bases. Germline CDR1 is SGHDT and CDR2 is YYEEEE. Trimming stripped 4 bases from V and 0 bases from J, with 13 bases between. This CDR3 spans 15 amino acids. CDR3 in amino acids: CASSPRTVSNYGYTF. CDR3 DNA sequence: TGTGCCAGCAGCCCTCGGACAGTCTCTAACTATGGCTACACCTTC.